This T cell receptor beta chain was sequenced for a study of CD8 T cells in ankylosing spondylitis. Study observations and caveats: Apparently characteristic of ankylosing spondylitis blood was a TCR beta motif (roughly eight highly homologous variants). Reports say disease-linked clones showed up significantly more in matched ankylosing spondylitis synovial fluid.

Quantitative 5'-RACE with molecular barcodes produced the TCR beta libraries. TCRdb passed the 5' RACE reads through MiXCR, listing each CDR3 protein once. Among some 450,000 distinct CDR3 sequences, roughly a sixth were seen once, and the ten largest hold approximately 0.97%. Germline V gene lookup returns CDR1 MDHEN and CDR2 SYDVKM. The CDR3 is 16 amino acids. V lost 2 bases and J 2 bases, leaving 13 bases between the germline ends. Worth noting for this clonotype: What it binds is not known.

Material: blood, either unsorted or a sorted T cell fraction (not recorded which). The chain has TRBV28 and TRBJ2-1; TRBD1 might be the D (6 bases). This sequence originates from a male donor with ankylosing spondylitis. CDR3 residues: CASSLRGNGAYNEQFF. CDR3 bases: TGTGCCAGCAGTTTAAGGGGGAACGGGGCCTACAATGAGCAGTTCTTC.